This entry is about one T cell receptor (beta chain). TCRdb's copy holds only in-frame clones and misses some; the assay was immunoSEQ multiplex PCR. The data show around 300,000 clones, 75% to 90% seen once. The entry originates in a study of blood T cell repertoires in COVID-19. Study background: COVID-19 samples collected from the United States, Italy and Spain covered acute and convalescent phases.

Recruited during active infection, patients (from Seattle) were subsequently followed longitudinally. Germline V gene sequence: CDR1 SGDLS, CDR2 YYNGEE. Germline trimming cut 0 bases from V and 2 bases from J; bases unmatched to any gene: 6. CDR3 length equals 16 residues. The sequence came from a woman between 50 and 59 years old with COVID-19, enrolled during active disease. Sequenced material: peripheral blood. J is TRBJ2-7 and V is TRBV9; TRBD2 agrees at 9 bases. In nucleotides, the CDR3 is TGTGCCAGCAGCGTAGGTGGGACTAGCAGCCCCTACGAGCAGTACTTC. Translating gives CASSVGGTSSPYEQYF.